The 3 T cell receptor beta chains listed next were all sequenced from one sample in a study of post-analysis software for immune sequencing data. For these TCRs, the target antigens are not known. Unique molecular identifiers were present in the TCR beta cDNA libraries. TCRdb reanalysed the PCR reads using MiXCR and keeps one entry per CDR3 protein. Here the sample spans roughly 180,000 distinct CDR3 sequences, approximately 28% being singletons. Broader study findings: Four or five TRBV segments, including TRBV5-6, TRBV5-1 and TRBV20-1, were more frequent in patients than controls.

Source material: blood. The source is a girl between 5 and 17 years old with multiple sclerosis.

The gene calls are TRBV29-1 and TRBJ2-5; TRBD1 might be the D (5 bases). Germline V lookup: CDR1 SQVTM, CDR2 ANQGSEA. The V end lost 5 bases, the J end lost 2 bases, and 18 bases lay between the germline ends. The CDR3 has 15 residues. CDR3 DNA sequence: TGCAGCGTTACCCGAGCAGGGCGACGGCAAGAGACCCAGTACTTC. It yields the protein CSVTRAGRRQETQYF.

This clonotype was seen ten or more times. The rearrangement joins TRBV7-3 to TRBJ2-1; 7 bases line up with TRBD2. Trimming at V came to 3 bases and at J to 6 bases, leaving 8 bases not matched to a gene. CDR3 length: 15 residues. Germline CDR1 and CDR2: SGHTA and FQGTGA. CDR3 in amino acids: CASSLWASGGNEQFF. CDR3 nucleotide sequence: TGTGCCAGCAGCTTGTGGGCTAGCGGTGGCAATGAGCAGTTCTTC.

V usage is TRBV5-1 and J usage is TRBJ1-2, with no clear D. V gave up 3 bases and J gave up 4 bases, with 13 bases separating them. CDR3 length: 14 amino acids. Germline CDR1 and CDR2: SGHRS and YFSETQ. The CDR3 coding sequence is TGCGCCAGCAGCTCGGGAGGGAATTTCTATGGCTACACCTTC. Translated, it gives CASSSGGNFYGYTF.